What follows are 32 T cell receptor beta chains derived from one specimen sequenced in a study of vaccination and CD4 T cells after COVID-19. These receptors' targets are unknown. The Oncomine TCR Beta short-read assay generated sequence data from the DNA of cultured CD4+ T cells. TCRdb fed the PCR reads into MiXCR, producing one record per CDR3 protein. The sample carries about 11,000 distinct CDR3 sequences, approximately 32% recorded once. Treatment indicated: approximately 11-day PBMC culture with coronavirus spike peptide pools or control peptides (ViraFEST assay). Specimen: CD4+ T cells from blood, cultured in vitro, collected after SARS-CoV-2 vaccination. Receptors originate from a human donor who had recovered from COVID-19.

This clonotype showed up just once. Without the conserved terminal phenylalanine or tryptophan, this CDR3 likely stems from a read error. The rearrangement links TRBV20-1 to TRBJ1-2, with D possibly being TRBD1 (5 bases). V lost 6 bases and J lost 5, with 19 bases in between. CDR3 length: 14 residues. The germline CDR1 and CDR2 sequences are DFQATT and SNEGSKA (reference sequence). In nucleotides, the CDR3 is TGCAGTGCAATCCGGGACTTAAGAAAGTATGGCTACACCATC. It translates to CSAIRDLRKYGYTI.

This clonotype is labeled as medium-sized. The chain employs TRBV20-1 and TRBJ2-5; possibly TRBD2 for D (6 bases). CDR1 DFQATT and CDR2 SNEGSKA come from the germline V gene (reference sequence). Trimming shortened V by 4 bases and J by 4 bases, and 16 bases separated the two germline ends. This CDR3 spans 14 amino acids. The CDR3 is CSATKGGGRETQYF. The CDR3, as DNA: TGCAGTGCTACGAAAGGAGGAGGGCGAGAGACCCAGTACTTC.

The chain uses TRBV5-6 and TRBJ1-1; no firm D call. This CDR3 is 14 amino acids long. Trimming took off 0 bases at V and 1 base at J, with 7 bases between the two ends. CDR1 and CDR2 from the germline V gene are SGHDT and YYEEEE. Here the CDR3 reads CASSLGPPNTEAFF. DNA for the CDR3: TGTGCCAGCAGCTTGGGGCCACCGAACACTGAAGCTTTCTTT.

In this sample, this clonotype turned up a few times. The rearrangement uses TRBV6-2 or TRBV6-3 and TRBJ1-2, with D possibly TRBD1 on 6 matching bases. Trimming stripped 2 bases from V and 2 bases from J, with 9 bases between. CDR1 and CDR2 (germline): MNHEY, SVGEGT. The CDR3 runs 14 residues. DNA for the CDR3: TGTGCCAGCAGTTACGCAGGGGTAAACTATGGCTACACCTTC. Translating gives CASSYAGVNYGYTF.

V usage is TRBV19 and J usage is TRBJ2-3; D possibly corresponds to TRBD2 (5 bases). The V and J ends lost 5 bases and 2 bases respectively, with 11 bases between them. The CDR3 length is 14 residues. CDR1 and CDR2 from the germline V gene are LNHDA and SQIVND (reference sequence). CDR3 region: CASSRGRYTDTQYF. The DNA for the CDR3 is TGTGCCAGTAGTCGCGGGCGGTACACAGATACGCAGTATTTT.

This clonotype turned up a few times. The rearrangement uses TRBV6-5 and TRBJ1-2; D unclear. The CDR3 length is 14 residues. Deletions cut 1 base from V and 8 bases from J, with 14 bases between. Germline V gives CDR1 MNHEY, CDR2 SVGAGI. CDR3: CASSYFGRPGGYTF. The DNA of the CDR3 is TGTGCCAGCAGTTACTTTGGCCGGCCGGGGGGCTACACCTTC.

The rearrangement links TRBV10-1 to TRBJ2-5; 9 bases align to TRBD2. The germline V gene has CDR1 WNHNN and CDR2 SYGVQD (reference sequence). Unmatched junction bases numbered 3, after V lost 8 bases and J lost 2 bases. The CDR3 loop spans 13 amino acids. The CDR3 protein is CASSSGIQETQYF. In nucleotides, the CDR3 is TGCGCCAGCTCTAGCGGGATACAAGAGACCCAGTACTTC.

This clonotype ranks as medium-sized. The chain joins TRBV7-2 to TRBJ1-1; D is undetermined. Per the germline V gene, CDR1 is SGHTA and CDR2 is FQGNSA. The V gene lost 5 bases and the J gene lost 2 bases, with 12 bases spanning the gap. The CDR3 has 14 amino acids. The chain's CDR3 is CASSLQALNTEAFF. In DNA, the CDR3 is TGTGCCAGCAGCCTTCAGGCCCTTAACACTGAAGCTTTCTTT.

The J gene is TRBJ1-3, the V gene TRBV7-2; no reliable D call. V shed 5 bases and J shed 1 base, with 9 bases lying between them. This CDR3 is built from 14 residues. The V gene's germline CDR1 is SGHTA and CDR2 FQGNSA. CDR3 loop: CASSPRVSGNTIYF. In DNA form, the CDR3 reads TGTGCCAGCAGCCCCCGGGTGTCTGGAAACACCATATATTTT.

The J gene is TRBJ2-7, the V gene TRBV7-3, with 7 bases that match TRBD2. J gave up 3 bases and V 4 bases, and 12 bases lay outside the gene matches. From germline, CDR1 is SGHTA and CDR2 FQGTGA. The CDR3 runs to 16 residues. CDR3 region: CASSSQPGTMDYEQYF. The DNA for the CDR3 is TGTGCCAGCAGCTCACAGCCTGGGACTATGGACTACGAGCAGTACTTC.

The chain uses TRBV5-4 and TRBJ2-7, with D perhaps matching TRBD1 (6 bases). Germline V CDR1 and CDR2: SGHNT, YYREEE (reference sequence). The CDR3 totals 13 residues. Deletions cut 4 bases from V and 7 bases from J, with 15 bases between. CDR3 amino acids: CASSLLQGVEQYF. CDR3 bases: TGTGCCAGCAGCCTACTACAGGGTGTAGAGCAGTACTTC. The full variable domain, rest sourced from reference TRBV5-4 and TRBJ2-7, is ETGVTQSPTHLIKTRGQQVTLRCSSQSGHNTVSWYQQALGQGPQFIFQYYREEENGRGNFPPRFSGLQFPNYSSELNVNALELDDSALYLCASSLLQGVEQYFGPGTRLTVT.

The chain carries TRBV15 and TRBJ2-3; D is unresolved. The CDR3 is 13 residues long. Germline V CDR1 and CDR2: LNHNV, YYDKDF (reference sequence). Trimming stripped 5 bases from V and 1 base from J, with 7 bases between. The CDR3: CATSSTGTDTQYF. The CDR3 region has the DNA TGTGCCACCAGCTCGACCGGCACAGATACGCAGTATTTT.

This clonotype has a handful of counts. The J gene is TRBJ2-4, the V gene TRBV20-1; D might be TRBD2 (6 bases). In germline, CDR1 is DFQATT, CDR2 SNEGSKA (reference sequence). This CDR3 comprises 14 residues. V lost 1 base and J 10 bases, leaving 17 bases between the germline ends. DNA for the CDR3: TGCAGTGCTAGAGGTCGTCTGGGTCGGGGGATTCAGTACTTC. It is translated as CSARGRLGRGIQYF.

The V gene is TRBV24-1, the J gene TRBJ1-1, with a weak D call TRBD1 (6 bases). The CDR3 runs to 15 residues. Germline CDR1 and CDR2: KGHDR and SFDVKD. V was cut by 5 bases and J by 1 base, with 13 bases left in between. In DNA, the CDR3 is TGTGCCACCAGTGGCCGAGGACAGCAGAACACTGAAGCTTTCTTT. Its translation: CATSGRGQQNTEAFF.

This chain joins TRBV5-4 and TRBJ2-1; maybe TRBD2 (5 bases). Between the trimmed V and J ends, which lost 6 bases and 5 bases, there was a span of 15 bases. Germline V CDR1 and CDR2: SGHNT, YYREEE (reference sequence). This CDR3 region has 14 residues. CDR3 protein: CASTADLRDNEQFF. The CDR3 DNA reads TGTGCCAGCACCGCTGACTTGAGGGACAATGAGCAGTTCTTC.

The gene calls are TRBV28 and TRBJ2-2; 12 bases line up with TRBD2. J was trimmed by 3 bases and V by 11 bases; bases with no gene match: 13. Germline CDR1 MDHEN, CDR2 SYDVKM. This CDR3 spans 17 amino acids. As DNA, the CDR3 is TGTGCCGCTCGGAGACTAGCGGGAGTTGGTGACACCGGGGAGCTGTTTTTT. Protein product: CAARRLAGVGDTGELFF.

The chain uses TRBV11-3 and TRBJ2-2, with 10 nucleotides matching TRBD2. Losses at the gene ends were 1 base for V and 5 bases for J; bases not matched to a gene: 13. The germline V gene encodes CDR1 SGHNT and CDR2 YENEEA. The CDR3 loop spans 19 amino acids. CDR3 nucleotide sequence: TGTGCCAGCAGCTTAGGTTCGGCTAGCGGGAGAGGATGGACCGGGGAGCTGTTTTTT. Its protein is CASSLGSASGRGWTGELFF.

The gene calls are TRBV4-3 and TRBJ1-2; 8 positions agree with TRBD1. The CDR3 is 13 amino acids. CDR1 and CDR2 from the germline V gene are LGHNA and YSLEER. Losses at the gene ends were 0 bases for V and 11 bases for J; bases not matched to a gene: 5. As DNA, the CDR3 is TGCGCCAGCAGCCAAGACGGAGACAGGGGATACACCTTC. Its translation: CASSQDGDRGYTF.

The rearrangement joins TRBV5-4 to TRBJ2-7, with 8 bases that match TRBD1. Germline CDR1 and CDR2: SGHNT and YYREEE (reference sequence). This CDR3 spans 15 amino acids. V trimming: 4 bases; J trimming: 7 bases; junction bases outside the gene matches: 13. The CDR3 coding sequence is TGTGCCAGCAGCCGAGGGACAGGTGACTCGAGGGAGCAGTACTTC. Its translation is CASSRGTGDSREQYF.

The chain couples TRBV20-1 to TRBJ1-4; 8 positions agree with TRBD1. Germline V lookup: CDR1 DFQATT, CDR2 SNEGSKA (reference sequence). The CDR3 contains 14 residues. With 6 bases clipped from V and 1 base from J, the junction kept 4 bases outside the gene matches. The CDR3 reads CSAPDRGTNEKLFF. The CDR3 nucleotides are TGCAGTGCCCCAGACAGGGGAACTAATGAAAAACTGTTTTTT.

This sequence joins TRBV4-1 and TRBJ1-3, with D hard to call. The CDR3 has 14 amino acids. V dropped 0 bases and J dropped 4 bases, with 7 bases sitting between them. Looked up from germline, CDR1 is MGHRA and CDR2 is YSYEKL. In nucleotides, the CDR3 is TGCGCCAGCAGCCAAGATACGTCCGGAAACACCATATATTTT. Translating it yields CASSQDTSGNTIYF.

This clonotype was seen more than once but under ten times. The chain carries TRBV20-1 and TRBJ2-7; D gene ambiguous. The CDR3 totals 14 residues. Germline CDR1 reads DFQATT; CDR2 reads SNEGSKA (reference sequence). V shed 0 bases and J shed 3 bases, with 12 bases lying between them. CDR3 nucleotides: TGCAGTGCTAGAGATCTTCGGCCCGACTACGAGCAGTACTTC. Translating gives CSARDLRPDYEQYF.

The chain is built from TRBV6-5 and TRBJ2-5, with 8 bases identical to TRBD2. There are 14 residues in the CDR3. V lost 4 bases and J lost 4; bases outside the gene matches: 5. Germline CDR1 is MNHEY and CDR2 is SVGAGI. The CDR3 region is CASSWGGRTETQYF. As DNA, the CDR3 is TGTGCCAGCAGTTGGGGCGGGAGGACAGAGACCCAGTACTTC.

This rearrangement joins TRBV7-9 to TRBJ2-7; TRBD2 matches at 9 bases. The CDR3 extends over 16 amino acids. The germline V gene encodes CDR1 SEHNR and CDR2 FQNEAQ (reference sequence). V was clipped by 6 bases and J by 1 base; unmatched bases: 10. The CDR3 spells CASSRSSGRLSYEQYF. CDR3 nucleotides: TGTGCCAGCAGTCGGTCGAGCGGGAGGCTTTCCTACGAGCAGTACTTC.

This chain links TRBV15 with TRBJ2-6; 12 bases align to TRBD2. Trimming took 1 base from V and 4 from J; bases not matched to a gene: 11. CDR3 size: 20 residues. Per the germline V gene, CDR1 is LNHNV and CDR2 is YYDKDF (reference sequence). The CDR3 is CATSRGGGLAGNSGANVLTF. CDR3 coding DNA: TGTGCCACCAGCAGAGGGGGAGGACTAGCGGGAAACTCCGGGGCCAACGTCCTGACTTTC.

This clonotype was counted a few times. This chain uses TRBV20-1 with TRBJ2-3; the D gene is possibly TRBD2 (6 bases). Between the trimmed V and J ends, which lost 3 bases and 4 bases, there was a span of 17 bases. From germline, CDR1 is DFQATT and CDR2 SNEGSKA (reference sequence). This CDR3 is 15 amino acids long. Written as DNA, the CDR3 is TGCAGTGCTAGTCGGGAAGGGAGGAAAGCAGATACGCAGTATTTT. It is translated as CSASREGRKADTQYF.

This clonotype came up a few times. The chain combines TRBV2 with TRBJ2-5; the D call may be TRBD1 or TRBD2 (6 bases each). Trimming cost V 6 bases and J 2 bases, with 13 bases left between them. Per the germline V gene, CDR1 is SNHLY and CDR2 is FYNNEI. The CDR3 runs to 14 residues. The CDR3 loop is CASRGGQKQETQYF. Here the CDR3 DNA reads TGTGCCAGCAGGGGAGGACAGAAACAAGAGACCCAGTACTTC.

By share, this clonotype counts as medium-sized. The gene calls are TRBV6-5 and TRBJ2-1; D unresolved. Germline CDR1 MNHEY, CDR2 SVGAGI. The CDR3 spans 15 residues. Trimming removed 2 bases from V and 0 bases from J, with 8 bases in between. The CDR3 nucleotides read TGTGCCAGCAGTTACCACCCGAGCTCCTACAATGAGCAGTTCTTC. Its protein is CASSYHPSSYNEQFF.

This clonotype is medium-sized by share. The J gene is TRBJ1-5, the V gene TRBV7-2, with D maybe TRBD1 (5 bases). The V gene lost 1 base and the J gene lost 3 bases, with 10 bases spanning the gap. Germline CDR1 is SGHTA and CDR2 is FQGNSA. This CDR3 has 15 amino acids. This CDR3 reads CASSLVSGFNQPQHF. DNA of the CDR3: TGTGCCAGCAGCTTAGTGTCAGGGTTCAATCAGCCCCAGCATTTT.

This clonotype was counted only a few times. The gene calls are TRBV20-1 and TRBJ2-1, with 8 nucleotides matching TRBD2. Germline V lookup: CDR1 DFQATT, CDR2 SNEGSKA (reference sequence). The CDR3 is 14 residues long. CDR3 in amino acids: CGQLREAPYNEQFF. The CDR3 nucleotides are TGCGGACAGCTGCGGGAGGCGCCCTACAATGAGCAGTTCTTC.

This clonotype was detected only a few times. The chain joins TRBV28 to TRBJ2-4; TRBD2 aligns across 7 bases. V gave up 8 bases and J gave up 8 bases; unmatched junction bases: 12. CDR3 length equals 14 residues. Germline V gene lookup returns CDR1 MDHEN and CDR2 SYDVKM. The CDR3: CASDPGGPLDIQYF. CDR3 DNA: TGTGCCAGCGACCCGGGGGGTCCACTGGACATTCAGTACTTC.

The rearrangement uses TRBV19 and TRBJ2-5, with D perhaps TRBD1 (5 bases). Trimming left V 11 bases short and J 5 bases short, with 21 bases between. CDR1 is LNHDA and CDR2 is SQIVND in the germline V gene (reference sequence). The CDR3 spans 14 residues. CDR3 coding DNA: TGTGCCTGTAACCCGTCAGGGCAAACCGAGACCCAGTACTTC. It yields the protein CACNPSGQTETQYF.